These 16 T cell receptor beta chains originate from one sample sequenced in a study of early T cells in non-severe SARS-CoV-2 infection. One entry per CDR3 protein results from TCRdb running MiXCR on the 5' RACE reads. The sample contains roughly 80,000 distinct CDR3 sequences, around 6% of which appear only once. The specimen sequenced was whole blood. The receptors were gathered from an adult who was a healthcare worker with PCR-confirmed SARS-CoV-2 infection or an uninfected control (not recorded which).

This clonotype appeared many times. The V gene is TRBV6-5, the J gene TRBJ2-1, with 7 bases aligning to TRBD2. Looked up from germline, CDR1 is MNHEY and CDR2 is SVGAGI. The CDR3 totals 17 residues. V dropped 4 bases and J dropped 2; count of bases not matched to a gene: 11. CDR3 sequence reads: CASSFFGGDDPYNEQFF. CDR3 in DNA: TGTGCCAGCAGTTTCTTTGGGGGGGACGACCCCTACAATGAGCAGTTCTTC.

J is TRBJ2-7 and V is TRBV18; D is undetermined. The germline V gene encodes CDR1 KGHSH and CDR2 LQKENI. The CDR3 contains 13 residues. Trimming took off 3 bases at V and 2 bases at J, with 8 bases between the two ends. CDR3 sequence: CASSPRSTYEQYF. The CDR3 DNA sequence: TGTGCCAGCTCACCGCGTTCTACCTACGAGCAGTACTTC.

This clonotype was detected many times. V usage is TRBV12-5 and J usage is TRBJ1-5; possibly TRBD1 for D (6 bases). In germline, CDR1 is LGHNT, CDR2 FRNRAP. Trimming shortened V by 6 bases and J by 5 bases, and 17 bases separated the two germline ends. This CDR3 region has 15 residues. CDR3: CASGNGTRGHQPQHF. CDR3 coding DNA: TGTGCTAGTGGGAACGGGACAAGGGGACATCAGCCCCAGCATTTT. Based on the CDR3 plus reference TRBV12-5 and TRBJ1-5, the full variable domain is DARVTQTPRHKVTEMGQEVTMRCQPILGHNTVFWYRQTMMQGLELLAYFRNRAPLDDSGMPKDRFSAEMPDATLATLKIQPSEPRDSAVYFCASGNGTRGHQPQHFGDGTRLSIL.

This clonotype was detected ten times or more. The chain combines TRBV20-1 with TRBJ2-1; 11 positions agree with TRBD2. J lost 7 bases, V lost 6 bases, and 8 bases had no gene match. This CDR3 has 14 residues. Germline CDR1 is DFQATT and CDR2 is SNEGSKA (reference sequence). In DNA form, the CDR3 reads TGCAGTGCCATGGTAGCGGGAGGGCCTAATGAGCAGTTCTTC. It is translated as CSAMVAGGPNEQFF.

This clonotype was counted between two and nine times. The rearrangement joins TRBV6-1 to TRBJ1-1, with a weak D call TRBD1 (5 bases). Germline CDR1 is MNHNS and CDR2 is SASEGT. The CDR3 runs 17 residues. Trimming took off 5 bases at V and 3 bases at J, with 22 bases between the two ends. CDR3 sequence: CASSFLDKTLIYTEAFF. The CDR3 DNA is TGTGCCAGCAGTTTCCTGGACAAAACCCTGATCTACACTGAAGCTTTCTTT.

This clonotype was detected a few times. The chain employs TRBV7-9 and TRBJ1-1; TRBD1 agrees at 8 bases. The CDR3 is 16 amino acids. Trimming took 3 bases from V and 7 from J; bases not matched to a gene: 13. The germline gives CDR1 SEHNR, CDR2 FQNEAQ (reference sequence). CDR3 in amino acids: CASSLSRTGIAVEAFF. The CDR3 nucleotides read TGTGCCAGCAGCTTGTCCCGGACAGGGATCGCCGTTGAAGCTTTCTTT.

In this sample, this clonotype turned up many times. The chain links TRBV21-1 to TRBJ2-5; TRBD2, the D gene given by the table, was not confirmed from the DNA. TRBV21-1 has pseudogene status. The CDR3 loop spans 16 amino acids. CDR3 nucleotides: TGTGCCAGCAGCTCCGGGCCCCGACCCGACCAAGAGACCCAGTACTTC. Translation: CASSSGPRPDQETQYF.

This clonotype was detected many times. CDR3 nucleotide sequence: TGTGCCAGCAGGAGCATACAGGGAAACCGGAATCAGCCCCAGCATTTT. This gives the protein CASRSIQGNRNQPQHF. The rearrangement uses TRBV12-3 or TRBV12-4 and TRBJ1-5; tentatively, D is TRBD1 (6 bases). Trimming pared 6 bases from V and 4 bases from J, leaving 19 bases between. There are 16 residues in the CDR3.

V and J are TRBV6-6 and TRBJ2-3, with TRBD2 matching 7 bases. This CDR3 is 18 amino acids long. The trim removed 2 bases at V and 2 bases at J, leaving 13 bases unmatched. The germline V gene encodes CDR1 MNHNY and CDR2 SVGAGI (reference sequence). The CDR3 coding sequence is TGTGCCAGCAGTTACCGGGTTCGGGGGGAGGGGATCACAGATACGCAGTATTTT. This gives the protein CASSYRVRGEGITDTQYF.

At least ten counts were recorded for this clonotype. The chain is built from TRBV6-5 and TRBJ1-1; D is unresolved. The CDR3 has 14 residues. The germline V gene has CDR1 MNHEY and CDR2 SVGAGI. With 7 bases removed from V and 1 base from J, the gap between germline ends came to 13 bases. The CDR3 sequence is CASKPDGRNTEAFF. The CDR3, as DNA: TGTGCCAGCAAGCCGGACGGACGGAACACTGAAGCTTTCTTT.

This clonotype has a count of ten or more. The chain carries TRBV28 and TRBJ1-1; TRBD1 matches 8 bases. Germline CDR1 and CDR2: MDHEN and SYDVKM. V dropped 6 bases and J dropped 4; count of bases not matched to a gene: 19. There are 18 residues in the CDR3. The CDR3 protein is CASRAGVRGLKVVTEAFF. The CDR3 DNA reads TGTGCCAGCAGAGCCGGTGTCAGGGGGCTAAAAGTTGTCACTGAAGCTTTCTTT.

J is TRBJ1-5 and V is TRBV7-2; D ambiguous. V lost 2 bases and J 4 bases, leaving 9 bases between the germline ends. Germline values: CDR1 SGHTA, CDR2 FQGNSA. This CDR3 is built from 14 residues. The CDR3 sequence: CASSLRVGNQPQHF. CDR3 coding DNA: TGTGCCAGCAGCTTACGAGTTGGGAATCAGCCCCAGCATTTT.

This clonotype turned up a few times. The genes are TRBV27 and TRBJ1-1; 8 bases are a match to TRBD1. Trimming took 4 bases from V and 4 from J; bases not matched to a gene: 8. CDR3 length equals 15 residues. Germline-derived CDR1 and CDR2 are MNHEY and SMNVEV (reference sequence). This CDR3 is CASSSTGGWVTEAFF. The DNA for the CDR3 is TGTGCCAGCAGTTCCACAGGGGGATGGGTCACTGAAGCTTTCTTT.

The CDR3 DNA follows: TGCGCCAGCAGCCCTCTTCCTAGCGGCTCAAGCTGGGATACGCAGTATTTT. As protein: CASSPLPSGSSWDTQYF. V is TRBV5-1 and J is TRBJ2-3; 7 bases map to TRBD2. The V gene's germline CDR1 is SGHRS and CDR2 YFSETQ. CDR3 length: 17 amino acids. V shed 4 bases, J shed 6 bases, and the junction held 17 bases outside the gene matches.

In this sample, this clonotype turned up many times. CDR3 DNA: TGTGCCAGTAGTATAGTTGGGGATCAAGAGCAGTTCTTC. Its protein is CASSIVGDQEQFF. This chain uses TRBV19 with TRBJ2-1; D is undetermined. Germline loops: CDR1 LNHDA, CDR2 SQIVND (reference sequence). Trimming left V 1 base short and J 10 bases short, with 11 bases between. The CDR3 totals 13 residues. Full variable domain (outside the CDR3, taken from reference TRBV19 and TRBJ2-1): DGGITQSPKYLFRKEGQNVTLSCEQNLNHDAMYWYRQDPGQGLRLIYYSQIVNDFQKGDIAEGYSVSREKKESFPLTVTSAQKNPTAFYLCASSIVGDQEQFFGPGTRLTVL.

This clonotype was observed a handful of times. This chain links TRBV5-6 with TRBJ2-5; 11 bases are a match to TRBD2. CDR3 length equals 14 residues. Trimming cost V 3 bases and J 3 bases; bases outside gene matches: 1. Germline V gene sequence: CDR1 SGHDT, CDR2 YYEEEE. The CDR3 bases are TGTGCCAGCAGCTGGGGACTAGCGGAAGAGACCCAGTACTTC. Translating gives CASSWGLAEETQYF.